This entry lists 28 T cell receptor beta chains sequenced from one sample in a study of T cell repertoires in cytomegalovirus infection. Their target antigens are unknown. From the reads, TCRdb called clonotypes with MiXCR, one entry per CDR3 protein. The repertoire holds approximately 340,000 distinct CDR3 sequences, with 25% to 35% as singletons. The source material was cultured PBMCs, sampled from culture after CMV antigen stimulation. These receptors were taken from a human donor in good health (CMV status not recorded). Some clones in this sample may be carry-over from other donors' samples.

The sample holds a few counts of this clonotype. V and J are TRBV29-1 and TRBJ1-2; a possible D gene is TRBD1 (5 bases). Germline lookup yields CDR1 SQVTM and CDR2 ANQGSEA. The V end lost 7 bases, the J end lost 10 bases, and 16 bases lay between the germline ends. The CDR3 length is 11 residues. Here the CDR3 DNA reads TGCAGCGCCAGAGACAGCGTTGACTACACCTTC. This codes for CSARDSVDYTF.

The table lists this clonotype with many counts. This rearrangement joins TRBV4-2 to TRBJ2-6; D is perhaps TRBD1 (6 bases). Trimming left V 0 bases short and J 0 bases short, with 15 bases between. This CDR3 is built from 19 residues. Per the germline V gene, CDR1 is LGHNA and CDR2 is YNFKEQ. The CDR3 spells CASSQDGVQGSSGANVLTF. CDR3 DNA sequence: TGTGCCAGCAGCCAAGATGGGGTACAGGGTAGCTCTGGGGCCAACGTCCTGACTTTC.

V usage is TRBV4-1 and J usage is TRBJ1-5, with 9 bases identical to TRBD1. The germline V gene has CDR1 MGHRA and CDR2 YSYEKL. J gave up 7 bases and V 0 bases, and 7 bases lay outside the gene matches. The CDR3 has 16 residues. CDR3: CASSQDGGQGIQPQHF. The CDR3 nucleotides are TGCGCCAGCAGCCAAGACGGGGGACAGGGAATACAGCCCCAGCATTTT.

The table lists this clonotype with a count of one. This chain connects TRBV5-3 to TRBJ2-3; 8 bases fit TRBD1. TRBV5-3 counts as an open reading frame of uncertain function. The V and J ends lost 8 bases and 0 bases, in that order; junction bases with no gene match: 8. This CDR3 is built from 15 residues. The CDR3 bases are TGTGCCAGCAGCCACGGACAGGGAAGCACAGATACGCAGTATTTT. It specifies CASSHGQGSTDTQYF.

This clonotype was observed a handful of times. This chain's CDR3 is CASSLTQGNSNQPQHF. The CDR3 nucleotides are TGTGCCAGCAGCTTAACACAGGGGAATAGCAATCAGCCCCAGCATTTT. V is TRBV7-8 and J is TRBJ1-5; TRBD1 aligns across 7 bases. The CDR3 covers 16 residues. The germline CDR1 and CDR2 sequences are SGHVS and FQNEAQ. The junction had 4 bases not matched to a gene; V was cut back by 2 bases and J by 0 bases.

This clonotype was detected only a few times. This sequence joins TRBV4-2 and TRBJ2-3; no reliable D call. Germline V gene data show CDR1 as LGHNA and CDR2 as YNFKEQ. The CDR3 has 12 amino acids. V lost 3 bases to trimming and J lost 1 base, with 2 bases between them. DNA for the CDR3: TGTGCCAGCAGCCAGCGCACAGATACGCAGTATTTT. It encodes CASSQRTDTQYF.

This chain joins TRBV30 and TRBJ2-3; 7 nucleotides line up with TRBD2. Losses at the gene ends were 3 bases for V and 0 bases for J; bases not matched to a gene: 3. Per germline, CDR1 GTSNPN and CDR2 SVGIG (reference sequence). This CDR3 region has 14 residues. CDR3 in DNA: TGTGCCTGGAGACTAGCGCACAGCACAGATACGCAGTATTTT. Translating gives CAWRLAHSTDTQYF.

The V gene is TRBV19, the J gene TRBJ2-6, with TRBD1 matching over 9 bases. The J segment lost 2 bases and the V segment lost 7 bases, leaving 9 bases of the junction unmatched. CDR1 is LNHDA and CDR2 is SQIVND in the germline V gene (reference sequence). The CDR3 is 17 residues long. The CDR3 DNA reads as TGTGCCAGTACTCCGGGACAGGGATTTACTGGGGCCAACGTCCTGACTTTC. This translates into CASTPGQGFTGANVLTF.

This rearrangement joins TRBV2 to TRBJ1-2; no clear D gene. The V and J ends lost 0 bases and 8 bases respectively, with 10 bases between them. Germline CDR1 is SNHLY and CDR2 is FYNNEI. This CDR3 has 13 residues. The CDR3 is CASSEAAGGGYTF. DNA of the CDR3: TGTGCCAGCAGTGAAGCAGCAGGCGGCGGCTACACCTTC.

The chain links TRBV4-2 to TRBJ2-7; a weak D match, TRBD1 (5 bases). This CDR3 region has 13 residues. The germline V gene encodes CDR1 LGHNA and CDR2 YNFKEQ. V lost 0 bases and J 5 bases, leaving 8 bases between the germline ends. The CDR3 spells CASSQDFRDEQYF. The CDR3, as DNA: TGTGCCAGCAGCCAAGATTTCAGGGACGAGCAGTACTTC.

This clonotype was recorded a few times. The V and J genes are TRBV7-2 and TRBJ2-1; a weak D match, TRBD2 (6 bases). The CDR3 length is 14 residues. The V end was cut by 3 bases, the J end by 9 bases, with 15 bases between. Germline CDR1 is SGHTA and CDR2 is FQGNSA. The CDR3 is CASSLSRGSGEQFF. The CDR3 region has the DNA TGTGCCAGCAGCTTGAGTCGGGGTAGCGGTGAGCAGTTCTTC.

This clonotype appeared a single time. The CDR3, as DNA: TGTGCCAGCAGCGACCGGACGGGAGTTCGGAATGAGCAGTTCTTC. This encodes CASSDRTGVRNEQFF. The rearrangement joins TRBV11-2 to TRBJ2-1, with TRBD2 as a possible D gene (6 bases). Trimming removed 5 bases from V and 7 bases from J, with 18 bases in between. The CDR3 spans 15 residues. In germline, CDR1 is SGHAT, CDR2 FQNNGV. Looking up the rest from reference TRBV11-2 and TRBJ2-1 gives the full variable domain: EAGVAQSPRYKIIEKRQSVAFWCNPISGHATLYWYQQILGQGPKLLIQFQNNGVVDDSQLPKDRFSAERLKGVDSTLKIQPAKLEDSAVYLCASSDRTGVRNEQFFGPGTRLTVL.

There are a few counts of this clonotype. CDR3 sequence (DNA): TGTGCCACCAGTGATTCTTCAGGGGGTAACACCGGGGAGCTGTTTTTT. Its translation: CATSDSSGGNTGELFF. V gene TRBV24-1 combines with J gene TRBJ2-2; TRBD1 aligns across 7 bases. J lost 2 bases, V lost 2 bases, and 4 bases had no gene match. CDR1 is KGHDR and CDR2 is SFDVKD in the germline V gene. This CDR3 comprises 16 residues.

The chain's CDR3 is CASSRGVTGANVLTF. CDR3 sequence (DNA): TGTGCCAGCAGTCGCGGCGTGACTGGGGCCAACGTCCTGACTTTC. The chain joins TRBV6-5 to TRBJ2-6; D ambiguous. CDR1 MNHEY and CDR2 SVGAGI come from the germline V gene. V was cut by 5 bases and J by 2 bases, with 10 bases left in between. This CDR3 has 15 amino acids.

J is TRBJ1-1 and V is TRBV12-5, with 9 bases identical to TRBD1. The CDR3 consists of 19 residues. Per germline, CDR1 LGHNT and CDR2 FRNRAP. V was pared by 0 bases and J by 4 bases, with 15 bases of the junction left unmatched. CDR3 in amino acids: CASGLVLGSLDRGFTEAFF. The CDR3 nucleotides read TGTGCTAGTGGTTTGGTACTTGGGTCTTTGGACAGGGGTTTCACTGAAGCTTTCTTT.

The V call is TRBV5-6, the J call TRBJ1-1, with D hard to call. The germline V gene has CDR1 SGHDT and CDR2 YYEEEE. V shed 8 bases and J shed 1 base, with 15 bases lying between them. The CDR3 runs to 14 residues. CDR3 in amino acids: CASFSWTGNTEAFF. CDR3 DNA: TGTGCCAGTTTTAGTTGGACGGGGAACACTGAAGCTTTCTTT.

This clonotype is labeled medium-sized. The J gene is TRBJ2-5, the V gene TRBV12-3 or TRBV12-4; D unresolved. This CDR3 spans 13 amino acids. V dropped 1 base and J dropped 5 bases, with 8 bases sitting between them. The CDR3: CASSLVQSETQYF. The CDR3 region has the DNA TGTGCCAGCAGTTTAGTACAGTCCGAGACCCAGTACTTC.

The chain combines TRBV10-3 with TRBJ1-1; 10 bases are shared with TRBD1. CDR1 and CDR2 (germline): ENHRY, SYGVKD. The CDR3 is 16 residues long. Trimming cost V 5 bases and J 1 base; bases outside gene matches: 7. CDR3 nucleotides: TGTGCCATCAGTTCGGGGACAGGGGCGGAGAACACTGAAGCTTTCTTT. Its protein product is CAISSGTGAENTEAFF.

The chain employs TRBV12-3 or TRBV12-4 and TRBJ2-1, with TRBD2 identical over 12 bases. CDR3 length: 14 amino acids. Trimming removed 6 bases from V and 9 bases from J; junction bases left unmatched: 6. Here the CDR3 reads CASSLAGGPSEQFF. The CDR3 DNA reads as TGTGCCAGCAGCCTAGCGGGAGGGCCTAGTGAGCAGTTCTTC.

This clonotype came up a few times. V is TRBV7-9 and J is TRBJ1-3; a possible D gene is TRBD1 (5 bases). The germline V gene has CDR1 SEHNR and CDR2 FQNEAQ (reference sequence). The CDR3 has 16 amino acids. The V gene lost 1 base and the J gene lost 0 bases, with 10 bases spanning the gap. CDR3 sequence reads: CASSLVGGLSGNTIYF. CDR3 nucleotide sequence: TGTGCCAGCAGCTTAGTTGGGGGACTCTCTGGAAACACCATATATTTT.

The V gene is TRBV20-1, the J gene TRBJ1-1, with D unclear. Germline values: CDR1 DFQATT, CDR2 SNEGSKA (reference sequence). Trimming pared 5 bases from V and 1 base from J, leaving 17 bases between. The CDR3 totals 15 residues. In DNA, the CDR3 is TGCAGTGCTCCCCGGGAACAGATCCAGAACACTGAAGCTTTCTTT. It codes for CSAPREQIQNTEAFF.

This clonotype was detected many times. This chain uses TRBV7-2 with TRBJ2-3; the match to TRBD2 covers 8 bases. This CDR3 region has 16 residues. Germline V gene lookup returns CDR1 SGHTA and CDR2 FQGNSA. J gave up 2 bases and V 4 bases, and 8 bases lay outside the gene matches. CDR3 loop: CASSYTSGTPTDTQYF. CDR3 coding DNA: TGTGCCAGCAGCTATACTAGCGGCACTCCCACAGATACGCAGTATTTT.

Remarks on this clonotype: At one end, the junction sequence differs from germline, possibly due to a read error. This chain uses TRBV4-1 with TRBJ2-6; TRBD1 aligns across 8 bases. Germline V CDR1 and CDR2: MGHRA, YSYEKL. The length of the CDR3 is 21 residues. The chain's CDR3 is CASSQDRSGQGASSGANVLTF. The DNA of the CDR3 is TGCGCCAGCAGCCAAGATCGTAGTGGTCAGGGGGCCAGCTCTGGGGCTAACGTCCTGACTTTC.

This clonotype was recorded at least ten times. The chain is built from TRBV5-1 and TRBJ1-1; D is uncertain. V lost 0 bases, J lost 2 bases, and 14 bases lay in between. The germline V gene encodes CDR1 SGHRS and CDR2 YFSETQ. The CDR3 sequence is 16 residues long. CDR3 amino acids: CASSLGTDGFNTEAFF. In DNA form, the CDR3 reads TGCGCCAGCAGCTTGGGTACAGATGGCTTTAACACTGAAGCTTTCTTT.

This clonotype was counted ten times or more. V and J are TRBV28 and TRBJ2-1; D gene uncertain. Germline V CDR1 and CDR2: MDHEN, SYDVKM. The CDR3 is 17 residues long. Trimming cost V 5 bases and J 5 bases, with 22 bases left between them. The CDR3 spells CASSPVHETRTNNEQFF. The CDR3, as DNA: TGTGCCAGCAGTCCCGTACACGAGACCCGCACAAACAATGAGCAGTTCTTC.

This clonotype was counted at least ten times. The chain uses TRBV6-2 or TRBV6-3 and TRBJ2-1; 11 nucleotides line up with TRBD2. Trimming at V came to 0 bases and at J to 12 bases, leaving 31 bases not matched to a gene. This CDR3 is 23 amino acids long. Per germline, CDR1 MNHEY and CDR2 SVGEGT. CDR3 sequence reads: CASSYSKVSAGYPYTSGSRGQFF. The CDR3 DNA is TGTGCCAGCAGTTACTCGAAAGTCTCCGCGGGGTACCCCTACACTAGCGGGAGCCGGGGGCAGTTCTTC.

This clonotype came up a few times. The rearrangement joins TRBV20-1 to TRBJ2-1; D call uncertain. Trimming removed 5 bases from V and 5 bases from J, with 13 bases in between. CDR3 size: 13 residues. The germline gives CDR1 DFQATT, CDR2 SNEGSKA (reference sequence). CDR3 protein: CSAENRLNNEQFF. The CDR3 DNA follows: TGCAGTGCTGAAAACAGACTGAACAATGAGCAGTTCTTC.

This clonotype came up once. The V and J genes are TRBV28 and TRBJ2-3, with 8 bases matching TRBD2. V lost 8 bases to trimming and J lost 5 bases; unmatched junction nucleotides: 9. From germline, CDR1 is MDHEN and CDR2 SYDVKM. The CDR3 is made up of 14 amino acids. This CDR3 is CASGKREFLDTQYF. CDR3 nucleotide sequence: TGTGCCAGCGGCAAGCGGGAGTTTCTAGATACGCAGTATTTT.